This T cell receptor (beta chain) was sequenced for a study of type 1 regulatory T cells. The wider study: An in vitro protocol generated T-allo10, a Tr1-enriched, alloantigen-specific CD4 T cell product.

Details on this clonotype: Its cognate antigen is unknown.

One entry per CDR3 protein, called by TCRdb with MiXCR from the reads. The sample consists of roughly 62,000 distinct CDR3 sequences, 62% of them appearing once. Notes on the study in general: Compared with non-type 1 regulatory T cells, type 1 regulatory T cells showed a more restricted TCR repertoire.

V lost 4 bases to trimming and J lost 5 bases, with 21 bases between them. CDR1 is KGHDR and CDR2 is SFDVKD in the germline V gene. The CDR3 sequence is 17 residues long. Sequencing input: cultured non-Tr1 T cells, either the whole culture or a sorted T cell fraction (not recorded which). V is TRBV24-1 and J is TRBJ2-3; maybe TRBD1 (5 bases). This TCR came from a human donor in good health. The CDR3 protein is CATSDLPTGQGGDTQYF. The CDR3 coding sequence is TGTGCCACCAGTGACCTCCCAACCGGGCAGGGTGGAGATACGCAGTATTTT.